These 29 T cell receptor beta chains were all obtained from the same sample, sequenced in a study of shared clonotypes between healthy human individuals (dated by TCRdb to 2020 to 2022). Libraries were made using the immunoSEQ multiplex PCR assay. TCRdb took over this immuneACCESS table, retaining in-frame rearrangements with V and J assigned. Such tables are incomplete; in checked studies, under half of the missing clones stem from an unresolved V gene, and the remainder is unexplained. Within this sample are under 2,000,000 clones, with about 95% of them counted one time only. The ten largest account for 1% to 1.5% of the sample. CD8 naive samples consisted of CD45RO-negative cells that were positively selected for CCR7, yielding a CD45RA+CCR7+ population without TemRA cells. The specimen was naive CD8+ T cells sorted from blood. The cell subset or site label of this sample denotes: CD45RA+CCR7+. These receptors were taken from a man between 18 and 35 years old in good health.

Regarding this clone: Other DNA sequences within the sample encode an identical CDR3. The chain has TRBV7-2 and TRBJ1-2; no clear D. Germline V gives CDR1 SGHTA, CDR2 FQGNSA. The V gene lost 1 base and the J gene lost 2 bases, with 5 bases spanning the gap. The CDR3 sequence is 13 residues long. As DNA, the CDR3 is TGTGCCAGCAGCTTAGTAGGGAACTATGGCTACACCTTC. Translation: CASSLVGNYGYTF.

V gene TRBV5-6 combines with J gene TRBJ1-6; TRBD1 might be the D (5 bases). Germline loops: CDR1 SGHDT, CDR2 YYEEEE. The CDR3 runs 15 residues. V lost 0 bases and J 9 bases, leaving 13 bases between the germline ends. The DNA of the CDR3 is TGTGCCAGCAGCTTGGCCGGCGCAGGGTCTTCACCCCTCCACTTT. This encodes CASSLAGAGSSPLHF.

Details on this clone: The same CDR3 also results from other DNA sequences found in this sample. This sequence joins TRBV19 and TRBJ2-2; no clear D gene. This CDR3 has 13 residues. Trimming shortened V by 3 bases and J by 3 bases, and 5 bases separated the two germline ends. The germline CDR1 and CDR2 sequences are LNHDA and SQIVND (reference sequence). CDR3 nucleotide sequence: TGTGCCAGTAGTATCATGGACACCGGGGAGCTGTTTTTT. This gives the protein CASSIMDTGELFF.

The V gene is TRBV7-6, the J gene TRBJ2-2, with 13 bases matching TRBD2. CDR3 size: 16 residues. CDR1 SGHVS and CDR2 FNYEAQ come from the germline V gene. J gave up 6 bases and V 5 bases, and 6 bases lay outside the gene matches. The CDR3 loop reads CASSRMGLAGPGELFF. CDR3 nucleotides: TGTGCCAGCAGCCGAATGGGACTAGCGGGACCCGGGGAGCTGTTTTTT.

CDR3 amino acids: CASSQDTGSGNTIYF. The CDR3 DNA follows: TGTGCCAGCAGCCAAGATACAGGCTCTGGAAACACCATATATTTT. The chain links TRBV14 to TRBJ1-3; D is possibly TRBD1 (5 bases). The germline V gene has CDR1 SGHDN and CDR2 FVKESK. The CDR3 has 15 residues. The germline V and J ends were trimmed by 0 bases and 0 bases, with 6 bases remaining between them.

The chain combines TRBV6-5 with TRBJ2-7, with 7 bases identical to TRBD1. J gave up 6 bases and V 1 base, and 6 bases lay outside the gene matches. The CDR3 spans 14 residues. Germline CDR1 and CDR2: MNHEY and SVGAGI. CDR3 coding DNA: TGTGCCAGCAGTTACTATAGACAGGGTGGCGAGCAGTACTTC. It is translated as CASSYYRQGGEQYF.

This clone was observed a few times. V usage is TRBV7-9 and J usage is TRBJ1-2, with TRBD1 matching 7 bases. Trimming removed 3 bases from V and 4 bases from J; junction bases left unmatched: 5. This CDR3 is 14 amino acids long. Per germline, CDR1 SEHNR and CDR2 FQNEAQ (reference sequence). The CDR3 region has the DNA TGTGCCAGCAGCTTGGGGACAGAGATCTATGGCTACACCTTC. Protein sequence: CASSLGTEIYGYTF.

Details on this clone: The sample holds other DNA sequences that translate to the same CDR3. The chain has TRBV2 and TRBJ2-7; 9 positions match TRBD1. This CDR3 has 14 residues. The V and J ends lost 3 bases and 5 bases, in that order; junction bases with no gene match: 5. Germline values: CDR1 SNHLY, CDR2 FYNNEI. CDR3 sequence reads: CASSDRDRVHEQYF. The CDR3 nucleotides are TGTGCCAGCAGTGACCGGGACAGGGTCCACGAGCAGTACTTC.

In regard to this clone: Other DNA sequences in this sample translate to the same CDR3. J is TRBJ1-2 and V is TRBV6-5; the D gene is possibly TRBD1 (5 bases). Trimming took off 2 bases at V and 5 bases at J, with 12 bases between the two ends. Germline CDR1 is MNHEY and CDR2 is SVGAGI. This CDR3 is built from 14 residues. The CDR3 nucleotides read TGTGCCAGCAGTTACCGGGAAGGGGTGTATGGCTACACCTTC. Encoded protein: CASSYREGVYGYTF.

This clone was seen a single time. The chain uses TRBV11-2 and TRBJ2-7, with TRBD2 identical over 7 bases. This CDR3 is built from 18 residues. V was clipped by 4 bases and J by 1 base; unmatched bases: 16. Germline values: CDR1 SGHAT, CDR2 FQNNGV. The CDR3, as DNA: TGTGCCAGCAGCTCCACCCGCGGGAGTTTATCTGGGTCCTACGAGCAGTACTTC. It specifies CASSSTRGSLSGSYEQYF.

Concerning this clone itself: This sample also contains other DNA sequences that code for the same CDR3. The chain employs TRBV2 and TRBJ2-7; TRBD1 matches 7 bases. V shed 4 bases, J shed 1 base, and the junction held 4 bases outside the gene matches. Germline V gene lookup returns CDR1 SNHLY and CDR2 FYNNEI. This CDR3 is built from 14 residues. DNA for the CDR3: TGTGCCAGCAGTGGGACAGGCTCTTCCTACGAGCAGTACTTC. Translated, it gives CASSGTGSSYEQYF.

Details on this clone: This CDR3 is also generated by other DNA sequences in the sample. The rearrangement uses TRBV27 and TRBJ2-7, with D possibly matching TRBD1 (5 bases). The germline gives CDR1 MNHEY, CDR2 SMNVEV (reference sequence). Trimming shortened V by 5 bases and J by 0 bases, and 17 bases separated the two germline ends. This CDR3 region has 16 residues. The CDR3, as DNA: TGTGCCAGCAGTCCATCGGCAGGGCCCCTCTCCTACGAGCAGTACTTC. It translates to CASSPSAGPLSYEQYF.

This chain joins TRBV30 and TRBJ2-7, with a weak D call TRBD1 (6 bases). Germline CDR1 and CDR2: GTSNPN and SVGIG (reference sequence). This CDR3 has 14 residues. V lost 5 bases and J lost 1, with 15 bases in between. CDR3 sequence reads: CAWSDRYQSYEQYF. CDR3 DNA sequence: TGTGCCTGGTCTGACAGGTATCAATCCTACGAGCAGTACTTC.

V and J are TRBV6-5 and TRBJ1-1, with D unclear. This CDR3 has 13 amino acids. Trimming took 5 bases from V and 6 from J, leaving 13 bases between them. Germline CDR1 and CDR2: MNHEY and SVGAGI. As DNA, the CDR3 is TGTGCCAGCAGTGAAATCAGGTTGGCTGAAGCTTTCTTT. Its protein is CASSEIRLAEAFF.

J is TRBJ1-1 and V is TRBV27; D is unclear. V lost 4 bases and J 3 bases, leaving 9 bases between the germline ends. The CDR3 sequence is 13 residues long. Germline CDR1 is MNHEY and CDR2 is SMNVEV (reference sequence). The CDR3 region is CASSWAGHTEAFF. As DNA, the CDR3 is TGTGCCAGCAGTTGGGCGGGCCACACTGAAGCTTTCTTT.

This clone was seen just once. As DNA, the CDR3 is TGTGCCAGCAGTCTGACAGAGTACCCCTACGAGCAGTACTTC. As protein: CASSLTEYPYEQYF. V is TRBV27 and J is TRBJ2-7; D might be TRBD1 (5 bases). Trimming removed 5 bases at V and 2 bases at J, with 13 bases between. The CDR3 covers 14 residues. Germline lookup yields CDR1 MNHEY and CDR2 SMNVEV (reference sequence).

The gene calls are TRBV6-1 and TRBJ2-1; D not certain. V was pared by 4 bases and J by 1 base, with 5 bases between. Per germline, CDR1 MNHNS and CDR2 SASEGT. The CDR3 has 13 residues. The chain's CDR3 is CASSGRSYNEQFF. The CDR3 DNA reads as TGTGCCAGCAGTGGTCGGTCCTACAATGAGCAGTTCTTC.

This rearrangement joins TRBV5-1 to TRBJ1-1; 10 bases are shared with TRBD1. Trimming at V came to 4 bases and at J to 1 base, leaving 4 bases not matched to a gene. The CDR3 has 15 amino acids. The V gene's germline CDR1 is SGHRS and CDR2 YFSETQ. For the CDR3, the DNA is TGCGCCAGCAGCGTCGGACAGGGGGGGAACACTGAAGCTTTCTTT. This encodes CASSVGQGGNTEAFF.

The chain uses TRBV6-6 and TRBJ2-7; D unclear. Germline V gene sequence: CDR1 MNHNY, CDR2 SVGAGI (reference sequence). The CDR3 totals 15 residues. With 5 bases removed from V and 2 bases from J, the gap between germline ends came to 16 bases. The CDR3 DNA is TGTGCCAGCAGTCATACTCTTGGGCCCGCCTACGAGCAGTACTTC. It yields the protein CASSHTLGPAYEQYF.

This clone was detected a few times. J is TRBJ2-2 and V is TRBV13, with D tentatively TRBD1 or TRBD2 (6 bases each). Germline V gene sequence: CDR1 PRHDT, CDR2 FYEKMQ (reference sequence). The CDR3 extends over 14 amino acids. V gave up 7 bases and J gave up 7 bases, with 16 bases separating them. The CDR3 DNA reads TGTGCCAGCACCCGGGAGAAAGGGGGCGGGGAGCTGTTTTTT. It codes for CASTREKGGGELFF.

This chain connects TRBV19 to TRBJ2-7; D perhaps matches TRBD1 (6 bases). V lost 4 bases, J lost 3 bases, and 16 bases lay in between. The V gene's germline CDR1 is LNHDA and CDR2 SQIVND (reference sequence). The CDR3 extends over 15 amino acids. The CDR3 protein is CASSTKQGVVYEQYF. The CDR3 DNA reads as TGTGCCAGTAGTACAAAACAGGGTGTGGTCTACGAGCAGTACTTC.

In DNA form, the CDR3 reads TGCGCCAGCAGCCAAAGGGGGTGGACAGGGAGCTCCTACGAGCAGTACTTC. Amino acids: CASSQRGWTGSSYEQYF. The V and J genes are TRBV4-1 and TRBJ2-7; 8 bases fit TRBD1. The CDR3 spans 17 residues. CDR1 and CDR2 from the germline V gene are MGHRA and YSYEKL. The J segment lost 0 bases and the V segment lost 2 bases, leaving 9 bases of the junction unmatched.

The chain joins TRBV13 to TRBJ2-7; D is ambiguous. V was shortened by 5 bases and J by 3 bases, with 11 bases between the two germline ends. Per the germline V gene, CDR1 is PRHDT and CDR2 is FYEKMQ (reference sequence). This CDR3 contains 13 residues. The chain's CDR3 is CASSDTGDYEQYF. DNA for the CDR3: TGTGCCAGCAGCGATACTGGAGACTACGAGCAGTACTTC. Based on the CDR3 plus reference TRBV13 and TRBJ2-7, the full variable domain is AAGVIQSPRHLIKEKRETATLKCYPIPRHDTVYWYQQGPGQDPQFLISFYEKMQSDKGSIPDRFSAQQFSDYHSELNMSSLELGDSALYFCASSDTGDYEQYFGPGTRLTVT.

The chain couples TRBV27 to TRBJ2-7; no reliable D call. Trimming removed 0 bases from V and 5 bases from J, with 8 bases in between. The germline V gene encodes CDR1 MNHEY and CDR2 SMNVEV (reference sequence). The CDR3 totals 13 residues. CDR3 nucleotides: TGTGCCAGCAGTTTATCAGGGTACGACGAGCAGTACTTC. Translated, it gives CASSLSGYDEQYF.

The chain has TRBV5-4 and TRBJ1-2, with 8 bases lining up with TRBD1. V trimming: 0 bases; J trimming: 6 bases; junction bases outside the gene matches: 7. Germline V gives CDR1 SGHNT, CDR2 YYREEE (reference sequence). The CDR3 is 15 residues long. As DNA, the CDR3 is TGTGCCAGCAGCTTGGGGCAGGGGGCGTTAAATGGCTACACCTTC. This gives the protein CASSLGQGALNGYTF.

This clone was detected only once. V gene TRBV14 combines with J gene TRBJ2-1, with TRBD2 identical over 9 bases. Per the germline V gene, CDR1 is SGHDN and CDR2 is FVKESK. This CDR3 region has 16 residues. The J segment lost 4 bases and the V segment lost 5 bases, leaving 9 bases of the junction unmatched. For the CDR3, the DNA is TGTGCCAGCAGCGAATTAGCGGGAGAAGGTTACAATGAGCAGTTCTTC. This codes for CASSELAGEGYNEQFF.

The chain joins TRBV7-9 to TRBJ2-7; D might be TRBD1 or TRBD2, each matching 5 bases. The CDR3 sequence is 15 residues long. V gave up 3 bases and J gave up 3 bases, with 15 bases separating them. Germline CDR1 is SEHNR and CDR2 is FQNEAQ (reference sequence). This CDR3 reads CASSLGVGADYEQYF. Written as DNA, the CDR3 is TGTGCCAGCAGCTTGGGGGTAGGAGCGGACTACGAGCAGTACTTC.

The V and J genes are TRBV5-1 and TRBJ2-2, with TRBD1 matching over 8 bases. The CDR3 has 15 residues. Trimming took 4 bases from V and 6 from J; bases not matched to a gene: 8. From germline, CDR1 is SGHRS and CDR2 YFSETQ. In nucleotides, the CDR3 is TGCGCCAGCAGCCGTCGGACAGGGCGAGCCGGGGAGCTGTTTTTT. Its protein product is CASSRRTGRAGELFF. The variable domain in full, with the rest retrieved from reference TRBV5-1 and TRBJ2-2, is KAGVTQTPRYLIKTRGQQVTLSCSPISGHRSVSWYQQTPGQGLQFLFEYFSETQRNKGNFPGRFSGRQFSNSRSEMNVSTLELGDSALYLCASSRRTGRAGELFFGEGSRLTVL.

This chain joins TRBV13 and TRBJ2-7; 9 positions match TRBD1. V gave up 5 bases and J gave up 6 bases; unmatched junction bases: 5. This CDR3 contains 13 residues. The germline V gene has CDR1 PRHDT and CDR2 FYEKMQ (reference sequence). CDR3 sequence: CASSAGTGIEQYF. CDR3 sequence (DNA): TGTGCCAGCAGCGCCGGGACAGGGATCGAGCAGTACTTC.